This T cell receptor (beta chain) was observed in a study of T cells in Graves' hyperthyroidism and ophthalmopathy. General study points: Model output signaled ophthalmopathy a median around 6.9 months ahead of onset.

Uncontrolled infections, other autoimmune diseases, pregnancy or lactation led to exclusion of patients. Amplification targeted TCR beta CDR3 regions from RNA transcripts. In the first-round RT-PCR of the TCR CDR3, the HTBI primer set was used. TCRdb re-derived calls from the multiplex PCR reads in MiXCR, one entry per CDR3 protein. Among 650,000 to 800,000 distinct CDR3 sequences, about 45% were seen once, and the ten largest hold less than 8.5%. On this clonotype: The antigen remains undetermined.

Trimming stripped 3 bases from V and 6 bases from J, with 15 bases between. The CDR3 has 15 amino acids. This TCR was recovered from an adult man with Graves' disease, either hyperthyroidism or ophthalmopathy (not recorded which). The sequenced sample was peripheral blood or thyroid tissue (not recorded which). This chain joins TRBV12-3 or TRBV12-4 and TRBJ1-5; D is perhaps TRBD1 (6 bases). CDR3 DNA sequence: TGTGCCAGCAGTTTGATTCCTGGAGGGGGTCAGCCCCAGCATTTT. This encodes CASSLIPGGGQPQHF.